Below, 32 T cell receptor beta chains from the same sample are listed, as sequenced in a study of Ad26.COV2.S vaccination and SARS-CoV-2 variants. Assay used: immunoSEQ multiplex PCR; TCRdb lists only in-frame clones, some missing. Here the sample spans over 85,000 clones, 82% being singletons. Sequenced material: peripheral blood, taken after recovery from COVID-19. All receptors derive from a human donor who had recovered from COVID-19.

This chain connects TRBV7-9 to TRBJ1-2, with unresolved D. V was shortened by 2 bases and J by 5 bases, with 9 bases between the two germline ends. There are 13 residues in the CDR3. The germline gives CDR1 SEHNR, CDR2 FQNEAQ (reference sequence). The CDR3 DNA is TGTGCCAGCAGCTTACAGAGCAATTATGGCTACACCTTC. Amino acid sequence: CASSLQSNYGYTF.

A word on this clone: This CDR3 is also generated by other DNA sequences in the sample. The rearrangement links TRBV12-3 or TRBV12-4 to TRBJ1-5; D remains ambiguous. The CDR3 has 12 residues. V lost 3 bases and J 6 bases, leaving 6 bases between the germline ends. As DNA, the CDR3 is TGTGCCAGCAGTTTCGGGGTTCAGCCCCAGCATTTT. It is translated as CASSFGVQPQHF.

J is TRBJ2-7 and V is TRBV28, with 7 positions matching TRBD1. V trimming: 6 bases; J trimming: 2 bases; junction bases outside the gene matches: 7. Germline V CDR1 and CDR2: MDHEN, SYDVKM. The CDR3 length is 14 residues. Here the CDR3 reads CASRSDRVAYEQYF. CDR3 coding DNA: TGTGCCAGCAGGTCCGACAGGGTAGCCTACGAGCAGTACTTC. Together with reference TRBV28 and TRBJ2-7, the CDR3 gives the full variable domain: DVKVTQSSRYLVKRTGEKVFLECVQDMDHENMFWYRQDPGLGLRLIYFSYDVKMKEKGDIPEGYSVSREKKERFSLILESASTNQTSMYLCASRSDRVAYEQYFGPGTRLTVT.

This sequence joins TRBV19 and TRBJ2-3; the D gene is possibly TRBD2 (6 bases). Per the germline V gene, CDR1 is LNHDA and CDR2 is SQIVND (reference sequence). V lost 3 bases and J lost 4, with 20 bases in between. The CDR3 totals 17 residues. In DNA form, the CDR3 reads TGTGCCAGTAGTATCTTATCTTTGGGCGGGAAATCAGATACGCAGTATTTT. This gives the protein CASSILSLGGKSDTQYF.

The chain combines TRBV4-2 with TRBJ1-2; unclear D gene. Germline values: CDR1 LGHNA, CDR2 YNFKEQ. This CDR3 spans 11 amino acids. V dropped 5 bases and J dropped 8 bases, with 9 bases sitting between them. CDR3 bases: TGTGCCAGCAGCACGACCGGAGGCTACACCTTC. It translates to CASSTTGGYTF.

This sequence joins TRBV2 and TRBJ2-2; D possibly corresponds to TRBD1 (6 bases). Germline V lookup: CDR1 SNHLY, CDR2 FYNNEI. The CDR3 is made up of 15 amino acids. V was trimmed by 4 bases and J by 5 bases, leaving 14 bases between them. CDR3 in DNA: TGTGCCAGCAGTGGGACCGGGACACTGACCGGGGAGCTGTTTTTT. Translating it yields CASSGTGTLTGELFF.

The V and J genes are TRBV7-3 and TRBJ2-1; 10 nucleotides match TRBD2. Trimming took 1 base from V and 4 from J; bases not matched to a gene: 7. This CDR3 comprises 17 residues. Germline V CDR1 and CDR2: SGHTA, FQGTGA. CDR3: CASSLIGTSGMYNEQFF. The CDR3 coding sequence is TGTGCCAGCAGCTTAATCGGTACTAGCGGGATGTACAATGAGCAGTTCTTC.

The rearrangement uses TRBV11-3 and TRBJ2-7, with D uncertain. Trimming cost V 2 bases and J 5 bases, with 4 bases left between them. The CDR3 has 11 residues. Germline-derived CDR1 and CDR2 are SGHNT and YENEEA. Here the CDR3 DNA reads TGTGCCAGCAGCTTATTGGACGAGCAGTACTTC. Amino acids: CASSLLDEQYF. The full variable domain, in which reference TRBV11-3 and TRBJ2-7 provide the parts outside the CDR3, is EAGVVQSPRYKIIEKKQPVAFWCNPISGHNTLYWYLQNLGQGPELLIRYENEEAVDDSQLPKDRFSAERLKGVDSTLKIQPAELGDSAVYLCASSLLDEQYFGPGTRLTVT.

V usage is TRBV11-3 and J usage is TRBJ2-7, with D possibly matching TRBD1 (6 bases). In germline, CDR1 is SGHNT, CDR2 YENEEA. The CDR3 spans 13 residues. V gave up 6 bases and J gave up 4 bases, with 13 bases separating them. CDR3 amino acids: CASRPLQGYEQYF. CDR3 nucleotide sequence: TGTGCCAGCAGACCCCTACAGGGATACGAGCAGTACTTC.

The gene calls are TRBV6-2 or TRBV6-3 and TRBJ2-1; no definite D call. V lost 6 bases and J 3 bases, leaving 9 bases between the germline ends. The CDR3 runs 13 residues. The germline V gene encodes CDR1 MNHEY and CDR2 SVGEGT. CDR3 in amino acids: CASSGRSYNEQFF. CDR3 nucleotides: TGTGCCAGCAGCGGACGGAGCTACAATGAGCAGTTCTTC.

The gene calls are TRBV3-1 (or the pseudogene TRBV3-2) and TRBJ2-3; D is uncertain. V gave up 0 bases and J gave up 6 bases, with 10 bases separating them. This CDR3 is built from 14 residues. Germline V gene data show CDR1 as LGHDT and CDR2 as YNNKEL (reference sequence). The CDR3 region is CASSQDRAMDTQYF. In nucleotides, the CDR3 is TGTGCCAGCAGCCAAGATAGGGCTATGGATACGCAGTATTTT.

The chain is built from TRBV5-1 and TRBJ2-7, with a tentative D call TRBD2 (6 bases). Germline CDR1 is SGHRS and CDR2 is YFSETQ. V lost 6 bases to trimming and J lost 0 bases, with 13 bases between them. The CDR3 is made up of 14 amino acids. This chain's CDR3 is CASTWDSTSYEQYF. In DNA, the CDR3 is TGCGCCAGCACCTGGGACTCCACCTCCTACGAGCAGTACTTC.

This clone appeared once. V gene TRBV3-1 (or the pseudogene TRBV3-2) combines with J gene TRBJ1-5; 8 positions match TRBD1. The CDR3 covers 19 residues. The V gene end was trimmed by 1 base and the J gene end by 2 bases; junction bases not matched to a gene: 13. Germline CDR1 reads LGHDT; CDR2 reads YNNKEL (reference sequence). CDR3 sequence: CASSQGAQGARYGNQPQHF. CDR3 sequence (DNA): TGTGCCAGCAGCCAAGGGGCGCAGGGGGCGCGATACGGCAATCAGCCCCAGCATTTT.

This clone came up a few times. The rearrangement links TRBV7-9 to TRBJ2-1; perhaps TRBD2 as D (5 bases). The V end lost 1 base, the J end lost 1 base, and 11 bases lay between the germline ends. Germline V lookup: CDR1 SEHNR, CDR2 FQNEAQ (reference sequence). There are 16 residues in the CDR3. DNA for the CDR3: TGTGCCAGCAGCTTAGTTAGGACTTCTTCCTACAATGAGCAGTTCTTC. It encodes CASSLVRTSSYNEQFF.

This clone turned up a few times. The chain uses TRBV3-1 (or the pseudogene TRBV3-2) and TRBJ1-4, with 9 nucleotides matching TRBD1. Germline trimming cut 3 bases from V and 13 bases from J; bases unmatched to any gene: 0. The CDR3 is 11 residues long. Germline lookup yields CDR1 LGHDT and CDR2 YNNKEL (reference sequence). In DNA, the CDR3 is TGTGCCAGCAGCCAGGGACAGGGACTGTTTTTT. This translates into CASSQGQGLFF.

The V gene is TRBV7-9, the J gene TRBJ2-5; 11 nucleotides line up with TRBD2. This CDR3 has 16 amino acids. Germline loops: CDR1 SEHNR, CDR2 FQNEAQ (reference sequence). Trimming cost V 4 bases and J 1 base; bases outside gene matches: 5. The CDR3: CASSSRTSGFQETQYF. As DNA, the CDR3 is TGTGCCAGCAGCTCGAGGACTAGCGGGTTCCAAGAGACCCAGTACTTC. Supplemented by reference TRBV7-9 and TRBJ2-5, the full variable domain reads DTGVSQNPRHKITKRGQNVTFRCDPISEHNRLYWYRQTLGQGPEFLTYFQNEAQLEKSRLLSDRFSAERPKGSFSTLEIQRTEQGDSAMYLCASSSRTSGFQETQYFGPGTRLLVL.

The CDR3 is CASSFLGTGGNSPLHF. The CDR3 region has the DNA TGTGCCAGCAGTTTTCTTGGGACAGGGGGTAATTCACCCCTCCACTTT. The chain uses TRBV28 and TRBJ1-6; TRBD1 aligns across 11 bases. This CDR3 is 16 amino acids long. Germline CDR1 reads MDHEN; CDR2 reads SYDVKM. The V gene end was trimmed by 3 bases and the J gene end by 6 bases; junction bases not matched to a gene: 4.

In nucleotides, the CDR3 is TGTGCCACCAGCAGAGGGGGGCTACAGAGCATTAATTCACCCCTCCACTTT. Its protein is CATSRGGLQSINSPLHF. This chain uses TRBV15 with TRBJ1-6; a weak D match, TRBD1 (6 bases). Germline assignment: CDR1 LNHNV and CDR2 YYDKDF (reference sequence). This CDR3 has 17 amino acids. Trimming pared 1 base from V and 6 bases from J, leaving 16 bases between.

The chain joins TRBV14 to TRBJ1-6, with no clear D. V lost 3 bases to trimming and J lost 5 bases, with 5 bases between them. Per the germline V gene, CDR1 is SGHDN and CDR2 is FVKESK. The CDR3 has 13 amino acids. The CDR3 DNA is TGTGCCAGCAGCCAGGTTGATAATTCACCCCTCCACTTT. It yields the protein CASSQVDNSPLHF.

The chain recombines TRBV29-1 with TRBJ1-2; perhaps TRBD1 as D (5 bases). The CDR3 runs to 14 residues. Per the germline V gene, CDR1 is SQVTM and CDR2 is ANQGSEA. With 7 bases removed from V and 0 bases from J, the gap between germline ends came to 15 bases. This CDR3 reads CSAKGPAPNYGYTF. In nucleotides, the CDR3 is TGCAGCGCAAAGGGGCCGGCCCCTAACTATGGCTACACCTTC.

The chain carries TRBV27 and TRBJ1-5; 8 bases are a match to TRBD1. The CDR3 sequence is 12 residues long. The J segment lost 11 bases and the V segment lost 5 bases, leaving 5 bases of the junction unmatched. Germline V gene sequence: CDR1 MNHEY, CDR2 SMNVEV (reference sequence). CDR3 sequence reads: CASSAGQGAQHF. The DNA for the CDR3 is TGTGCCAGCAGTGCCGGACAGGGAGCCCAGCATTTT.

The chain uses TRBV4-2 and TRBJ1-1; 8 nucleotides align to TRBD1. Germline CDR1 LGHNA, CDR2 YNFKEQ. The CDR3 contains 16 residues. V shed 0 bases and J 1 base; nucleotides not matched to a gene: 4. CDR3 in amino acids: CASSQEDRAANTEAFF. The DNA for the CDR3 is TGTGCCAGCAGCCAAGAGGACAGGGCGGCGAACACTGAAGCTTTCTTT.

The chain couples TRBV18 to TRBJ2-3; no definite D call. V gave up 3 bases and J gave up 0 bases, with 13 bases separating them. Per germline, CDR1 KGHSH and CDR2 LQKENI. The CDR3 is 16 residues long. The DNA for the CDR3 is TGTGCCAGCTCACCGAAAACTCCCACTAGCACAGATACGCAGTATTTT. This sequence encodes CASSPKTPTSTDTQYF.

The chain employs TRBV3-1 (or the pseudogene TRBV3-2) and TRBJ1-3, with 9 bases fitting TRBD1. CDR1 and CDR2 (germline): LGHDT, YNNKEL (reference sequence). J lost 8 bases, V lost 4 bases, and 9 bases had no gene match. The CDR3 totals 15 residues. The CDR3 sequence: CASSPYRDREDTIYF. The CDR3 bases are TGTGCCAGCAGCCCTTACCGGGACAGGGAGGACACCATATATTTT.

The V call is TRBV28, the J call TRBJ2-3, with D possibly being TRBD1 or TRBD2 (5 bases each). V gave up 6 bases and J gave up 6 bases, with 22 bases separating them. The CDR3 length is 16 residues. Germline lookup yields CDR1 MDHEN and CDR2 SYDVKM. CDR3 protein: CASRPKGRALLDTQYF. The CDR3 DNA reads TGTGCCAGCAGGCCGAAGGGACGGGCCCTCCTGGATACGCAGTATTTT.

This clone has only one observation. V usage is TRBV7-2 and J usage is TRBJ2-7; TRBD1 or TRBD2 may be the D gene (5 bases each). This CDR3 comprises 13 residues. Deletions cut 2 bases from V and 6 bases from J, with 11 bases between. Germline V CDR1 and CDR2: SGHTA, FQGNSA. CDR3 bases: TGTGCCAGCAGCTTACGGGCAGGGACCGAGCAGTACTTC. Residues: CASSLRAGTEQYF.

The chain employs TRBV6-2 or TRBV6-3 and TRBJ2-1; the D is unclear. The CDR3 is 14 amino acids. Trimming removed 4 bases at V and 8 bases at J, with 15 bases between. Per the germline V gene, CDR1 is MNHEY and CDR2 is SVGEGT. In DNA form, the CDR3 reads TGTGCCAGCAGTTCCCTATGGTCCGTTGATGAGCAGTTCTTC. Protein: CASSSLWSVDEQFF.

This chain joins TRBV6-5 and TRBJ2-7, with TRBD2 matching 10 bases. The junction had 11 bases not matched to a gene; V was cut back by 6 bases and J by 6 bases. The CDR3 is 15 amino acids. Germline values: CDR1 MNHEY, CDR2 SVGAGI. CDR3 bases: TGTGCCAGCAGAAATGGGCTAGCGGGAGTAATCGAGCAGTACTTC. Translated: CASRNGLAGVIEQYF.

This sequence joins TRBV7-9 and TRBJ1-2, with D maybe TRBD1 (5 bases). Between the trimmed V and J ends, which lost 1 base and 3 bases, there was a span of 12 bases. CDR3 size: 15 residues. Germline V gene sequence: CDR1 SEHNR, CDR2 FQNEAQ (reference sequence). The CDR3 nucleotides are TGTGCCAGCAGCTTAGGGATGGGGGACTACTATGGCTACACCTTC. Protein: CASSLGMGDYYGYTF.

This clone appeared a few times. V and J are TRBV11-3 and TRBJ1-3; no definite D call. The CDR3 covers 18 residues. The V gene's germline CDR1 is SGHNT and CDR2 YENEEA. Trimming cost V 5 bases and J 2 bases, with 22 bases left between them. The CDR3 loop reads CASSAYLAGNVPGNTIYF. The CDR3 DNA reads TGTGCCAGCAGCGCCTACTTGGCGGGGAATGTTCCTGGAAACACCATATATTTT.

J is TRBJ2-2 and V is TRBV5-4, with 13 nucleotides matching TRBD2. J was trimmed by 6 bases and V by 2 bases; bases with no gene match: 4. Per germline, CDR1 SGHNT and CDR2 YYREEE (reference sequence). The CDR3 extends over 16 amino acids. The DNA of the CDR3 is TGTGCCAGCAGCTTACTAGCGGGAGGGCCGGCCGGGGAGCTGTTTTTT. Translation gives CASSLLAGGPAGELFF.

The V and J genes are TRBV9 and TRBJ2-3, with 9 nucleotides matching TRBD2. Trimming cost V 4 bases and J 5 bases; bases outside gene matches: 8. The CDR3 runs to 15 residues. The germline V gene has CDR1 SGDLS and CDR2 YYNGEE. CDR3 nucleotide sequence: TGTGCCAGCAGCAATAGCGGGAGTGGGGTAGATACGCAGTATTTT. Residues: CASSNSGSGVDTQYF.